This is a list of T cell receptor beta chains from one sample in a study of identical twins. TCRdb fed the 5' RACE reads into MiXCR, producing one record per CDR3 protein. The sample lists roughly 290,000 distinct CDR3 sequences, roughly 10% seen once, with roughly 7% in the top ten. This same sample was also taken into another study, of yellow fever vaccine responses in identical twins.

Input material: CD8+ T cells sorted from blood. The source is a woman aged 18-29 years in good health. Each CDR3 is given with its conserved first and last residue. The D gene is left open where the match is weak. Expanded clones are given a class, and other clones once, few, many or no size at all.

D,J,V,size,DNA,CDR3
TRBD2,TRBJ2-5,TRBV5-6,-,TGTGCCAGCAGCCCAACCGGGACTAGCGGGGAGACCCAGTACTTC,CASSPTGTSGETQYF
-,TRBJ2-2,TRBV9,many,TGTGCCAGCAGTCCGGGAAACACCGGGGAGCTGTTTTTT,CASSPGNTGELFF
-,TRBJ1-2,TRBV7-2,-,TGTGCCAGCAGCCCATGGGGGGGGACCAACTATGGCTACACCTTC,CASSPWGGTNYGYTF
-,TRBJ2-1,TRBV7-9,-,TGTGCCAGCAGCATATTGAGCAATGAGCAGTTCTTC,CASSILSNEQFF
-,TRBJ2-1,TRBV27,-,TGTGCCAGCAGTTTAGGGCCAGGGGGGAGCTCCTACAATGAGCAGTTCTTC,CASSLGPGGSSYNEQFF
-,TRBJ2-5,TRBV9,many,TGTGCCAGCAGCGTAGGTAGAGAGGAGTTTATCGAGACCCAGTACTTC,CASSVGREEFIETQYF
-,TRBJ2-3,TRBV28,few,TGTGCCAGCAGTTTAATCGGCGGACCGACAGATACGCAGTATTTT,CASSLIGGPTDTQYF
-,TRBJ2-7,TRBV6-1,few,TGTGCCAGCAGTCTAGGACGTGAGGCCTACGAGCAGTACTTC,CASSLGREAYEQYF
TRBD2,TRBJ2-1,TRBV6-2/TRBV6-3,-,TGTGCCAGCAGTTACGACGCTAGACTAGCGGGCCTCTTATACAATGAGCAGTTCTTC,CASSYDARLAGLLYNEQFF
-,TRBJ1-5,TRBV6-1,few,TGTGCCAGCAGTCCCCGAGGAGGGGTCTTATATCAGCCCCAGCATTTT,CASSPRGGVLYQPQHF
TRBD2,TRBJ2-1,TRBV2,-,TGTGCCAGCAGTGGAACCGGGACTAGAATATACAATGAGCAGTTCTTC,CASSGTGTRIYNEQFF
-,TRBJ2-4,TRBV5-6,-,TGTGCCAGCAGCTCCCTGAAGAACATTCAGTACTTC,CASSSLKNIQYF
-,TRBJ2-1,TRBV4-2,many,TGTGCCAGCAGCCAAGGAGGCCGGGCCGAGCAGTTCTTC,CASSQGGRAEQFF
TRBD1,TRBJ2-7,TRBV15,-,TGTGCCACCGAGAGTACGGACAGGAGCTACGAGCAGTACTTC,CATESTDRSYEQYF
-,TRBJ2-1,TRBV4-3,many,TGCGCCAGCAGCCAGGGCAGGGCCTCTCCCACGAATGAGCAGTTCTTC,CASSQGRASPTNEQFF
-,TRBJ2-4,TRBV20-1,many,TGCAGTGCTGACCAGGGTGATAAAAACATTCAGTACTTC,CSADQGDKNIQYF
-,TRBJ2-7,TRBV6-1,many,TGTGCCAGCAGGCGGCCTATGGCGGGGTCCTACGAGCAGTACTTC,CASRRPMAGSYEQYF
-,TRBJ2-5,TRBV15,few,TGTGCCACCAGCAGAGAAAGTTATATTGGGGAGACCCAGTACTTC,CATSRESYIGETQYF
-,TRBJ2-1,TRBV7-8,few,TGTGCCAGCAGCTCGGAGACATCTTACAATGAGCAGTTCTTC,CASSSETSYNEQFF
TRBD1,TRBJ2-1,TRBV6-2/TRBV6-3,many,TGTGCCAGCAGCCCGGACAGGGTCAATGAGCAGTTCTTC,CASSPDRVNEQFF
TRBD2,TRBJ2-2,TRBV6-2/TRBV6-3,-,TGTGCCAGCAGTACACCTACGCCAATACTAGCGGGAGGGTTCACCGGGGAGCTGTTTTTT,CASSTPTPILAGGFTGELFF
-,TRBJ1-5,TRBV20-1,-,TGCAGTGCGCGTCGGCTCGGGGATTTGGATCAGCCCCAGCATTTT,CSARRLGDLDQPQHF
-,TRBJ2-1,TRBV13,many,TGTGCCAGCAGCTTAGGCAGGGGTTACAATGAGCAGTTCTTC,CASSLGRGYNEQFF
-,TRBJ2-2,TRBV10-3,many,TGTGCCATCAGTGAGTTCGAGAACACCGGGGAGCTGTTTTTT,CAISEFENTGELFF
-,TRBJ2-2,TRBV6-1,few,TGTGCCAGCAGTGAAGCGGGCCAGAACACCGGGGAGCTGTTTTTT,CASSEAGQNTGELFF
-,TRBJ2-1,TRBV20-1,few,TGCAGTGCTAGAGGGCTAGTTGATGGGAATGAGCAGTTCTTC,CSARGLVDGNEQFF
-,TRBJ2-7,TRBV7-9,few,TGTGCCAGCAGCTCCGGGACGATCGAGCAGTACTTC,CASSSGTIEQYF
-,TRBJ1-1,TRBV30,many,TGTGCCTGGAGTGTATACGGAGGCACTGAAGCTTTCTTT,CAWSVYGGTEAFF
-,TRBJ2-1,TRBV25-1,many,TGTGCCAGCAGTGGCCCTCGTCCGGCTAGCTCCTACAATGAGCAGTTCTTC,CASSGPRPASSYNEQFF
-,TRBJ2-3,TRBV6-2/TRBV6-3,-,TGTGCCAGCAGTTACTCGACAGGGAGGGAGATCACAGATACGCAGTATTTT,CASSYSTGREITDTQYF
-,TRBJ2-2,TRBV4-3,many,TGCGCCAGCAGCCAAATCCCATGGGGGGCTAAGGCCGGGGAGCTGTTTTTT,CASSQIPWGAKAGELFF
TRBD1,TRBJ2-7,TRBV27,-,TGTGCCAGCAGTTTATTCGGGACAGCCTCCTACGAGCAGTACTTC,CASSLFGTASYEQYF
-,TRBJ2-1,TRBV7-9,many,TGTGCCAGCAGCTTATTAATGCCCCTCAATGAGCAGTTCTTC,CASSLLMPLNEQFF
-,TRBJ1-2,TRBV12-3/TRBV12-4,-,TGTGCCAGTTCCTCGATTGACCCAAATGGCTACACCTTC,CASSSIDPNGYTF
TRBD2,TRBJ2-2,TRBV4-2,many,TGTGCCAGCAGCCAAGATCCTAGCGGGAACCCGACCGGGGAGCTGTTTTTT,CASSQDPSGNPTGELFF
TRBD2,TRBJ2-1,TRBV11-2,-,TGTGCCAGCAGCTTAGACCTAGCGGGTAACAATGAGCAGTTCTTC,CASSLDLAGNNEQFF
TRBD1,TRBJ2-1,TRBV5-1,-,TGCGCCAGCAGCTTGCGGACAGGGGAGGATGAGCAGTTCTTC,CASSLRTGEDEQFF
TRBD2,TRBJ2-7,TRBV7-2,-,TGTACCAGCAGCTTAGCGCTAGCGGGAGGCCTAGAGCAGTACTTC,CTSSLALAGGLEQYF
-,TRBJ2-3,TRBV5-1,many,TGCGCCAGCAGCTTGGGTCAGCCCCTTAGCACAGATACGCAGTATTTT,CASSLGQPLSTDTQYF
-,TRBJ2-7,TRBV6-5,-,TGTGCCAGCAGTTATTTCAATGGGCGTGACGAGCAGTACTTC,CASSYFNGRDEQYF
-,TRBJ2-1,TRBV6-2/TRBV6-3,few,TGTGCCAGCAGTAGAAACCGGGAACCTCCGGGCAATGAGCAGTTCTTC,CASSRNREPPGNEQFF